The clone carrying this TCR beta chain was detected only once. Clones were sequenced by immunoSEQ multiplex PCR, and TCRdb holds only the in-frame ones, with some missing. This sample yields under 200,000 clones, of which 88% are seen a single time; approximately 7% belongs to the top ten. The record originates from a study of blood T cell repertoires in COVID-19. V gave up 3 bases and J gave up 4 bases; unmatched junction bases: 4. The CDR3 has 14 residues. In germline, CDR1 is MNHNS, CDR2 SASEGT. V and J are TRBV6-1 and TRBJ1-1; 8 positions agree with TRBD1. Sequencing used PBMCs or T cells enriched from blood (not recorded which). This receptor was identified in a woman aged 50 to 60 who had recovered from COVID-19. CDR3 sequence (DNA): TGTGCCAGCAGTGACCTTACAGGGGGCACTGAAGCTTTCTTT. It translates to CASSDLTGGTEAFF.